This T cell receptor (beta chain) was observed in a study of blood T cell repertoires in COVID-19. Here immunoSEQ multiplex PCR was the method, and the copy in TCRdb shows in-frame clones only, minus some. The sample includes approximately 170,000 clones, roughly 86% of them seen just once. V lost 3 bases to trimming and J lost 3 bases, with 8 bases between them. This CDR3 has 14 residues. CDR1 SGHDN and CDR2 FVKESK come from the germline V gene. The sequence derives from a woman over 75 with COVID-19, enrolled during active disease. V and J are TRBV14 and TRBJ1-4, with D uncertain. Sequenced sample: peripheral blood. The CDR3 region has the DNA TGTGCCAGCAGCCATACGGGGTCTAATGAAAAACTGTTTTTT. Translating it yields CASSHTGSNEKLFF.